The entry that follows covers one TCR beta chain sequence. This CDR3 comprises 18 residues. V was clipped by 4 bases and J by 1 base, with 18 bases between them. Germline values: CDR1 SGHRS, CDR2 YFSETQ. This sample stems from a study of blood T cell repertoires in COVID-19. At the level of the study: The origin of the acute and convalescent COVID-19 samples was the United States, Italy and Spain. The cDNA or gDNA used as material had been derived from T cells, B-cell-depleted T cells, or PBMCs.

Under the authors' procedure: By means of reference gene primer amplification, nucleated cell counts were estimated. Sequenced by immunoSEQ multiplex PCR; TCRdb stores in-frame clones only, minus some. V and J calls and clone size follow that table, whereas D and trimming were derived from the DNA. The table shows about 360,000 clones, with approximately 77% occurring only once. This chain links TRBV5-1 with TRBJ1-6; TRBD1 is a possible D gene (5 bases). Sequencing input: peripheral blood. The clonotype comes from a human donor with acute or convalescent COVID-19. The donor label of this sample is uncertain. The chain's CDR3 is CASSVWGGMESYNSPLHF. The CDR3, as DNA: TGCGCCAGCAGCGTATGGGGGGGTATGGAGTCCTATAATTCACCCCTCCACTTT.